Listed here are 8 T cell receptor beta chains from one sample, sequenced in a study of blood T cells in healthy people across ages. The authors ran a second PCR of roughly 6 to 12 cycles using a sample-barcoded 5' primer and a J-beta primer mix. TCRdb reanalysed the 5' RACE reads using MiXCR and keeps one entry per CDR3 protein. Of 800,000 to 950,000 distinct CDR3 sequences in the sample, almost 30% were seen once. The same sample was also used in a study of T cells of mothers and their children.

The sample consisted of blood. Every receptor here comes from a woman aged 40 to 50 in good health.

This chain connects TRBV9 to TRBJ1-3; D not certain. The germline CDR1 and CDR2 sequences are SGDLS and YYNGEE. The CDR3 spans 14 residues. The V end was cut by 2 bases, the J end by 0 bases, with 6 bases between. The DNA for the CDR3 is TGTGCCAGCAGCGTTGTATCCTCTGGAAACACCATATATTTT. Translation: CASSVVSSGNTIYF.

This clonotype was detected a few times. This chain connects TRBV2 to TRBJ2-3, with TRBD2 matching over 7 bases. With V trimmed by 7 bases and J by 5 bases, 15 bases remained unmatched. The CDR3 has 16 residues. From germline, CDR1 is SNHLY and CDR2 FYNNEI. The CDR3 DNA reads TGTGCCAGCAAGACCGGGACGGGGAGGGCAGTAGATACGCAGTATTTT. Its protein product is CASKTGTGRAVDTQYF.

This clonotype appeared many times. Here the CDR3 reads CASRSRASYEQYF. The CDR3 DNA sequence: TGTGCCAGCAGGTCCAGGGCCTCCTACGAGCAGTACTTC. V gene TRBV7-9 combines with J gene TRBJ2-7, with D perhaps TRBD1 (5 bases). There are 13 residues in the CDR3. Germline CDR1 reads SEHNR; CDR2 reads FQNEAQ (reference sequence). Trimming shortened V by 6 bases and J by 0 bases, and 9 bases separated the two germline ends.

CDR3 sequence: CASSWTSGGASDEQYF. CDR3 coding DNA: TGTGCCAGCAGTTGGACTAGCGGGGGGGCTAGCGATGAGCAGTACTTC. V and J are TRBV2 and TRBJ2-7; 15 bases fit TRBD2. The CDR3 covers 16 residues. Germline assignment: CDR1 SNHLY and CDR2 FYNNEI. Trimming cost V 5 bases and J 7 bases; bases outside gene matches: 9.

The table lists this clonotype with a few counts. J is TRBJ2-3 and V is TRBV24-1, with D uncertain. Trimming removed 2 bases from V and 0 bases from J, with 8 bases in between. The CDR3 consists of 15 residues. Germline CDR1 KGHDR, CDR2 SFDVKD. DNA of the CDR3: TGTGCCACCAGTGATTATGGCGGTAGCACAGATACGCAGTATTTT. Amino acids: CATSDYGGSTDTQYF.

This clonotype was detected many times. The chain employs TRBV30 and TRBJ2-4; 7 nucleotides agree with TRBD2. V trimming: 0 bases; J trimming: 10 bases; junction bases outside the gene matches: 0. CDR3 size: 11 residues. Germline values: CDR1 GTSNPN, CDR2 SVGIG (reference sequence). CDR3 bases: TGTGCCTGGAGTGTAGCGGGAATTCAGTACTTC. Translated: CAWSVAGIQYF.

This clonotype has more than one count but fewer than ten. The chain employs TRBV9 and TRBJ1-3, with a possible D match to TRBD1 (6 bases). The V gene lost 3 bases and the J gene lost 2 bases, with 21 bases spanning the gap. The CDR3 loop spans 18 amino acids. Germline V CDR1 and CDR2: SGDLS, YYNGEE. CDR3 in amino acids: CASSAEKKQGGPGNTIYF. The CDR3 DNA is TGTGCCAGCAGCGCAGAAAAGAAACAGGGCGGCCCTGGAAACACCATATATTTT.

The V call is TRBV20-1, the J call TRBJ2-5, with TRBD2 matching 9 bases. The ends lost 3 bases at V and 1 base at J; junction bases unmatched: 6. There are 15 residues in the CDR3. The germline CDR1 and CDR2 sequences are DFQATT and SNEGSKA (reference sequence). Here the CDR3 reads CSARRTSATQETQYF. CDR3 sequence (DNA): TGCAGTGCTAGGAGGACTAGCGCAACCCAAGAGACCCAGTACTTC.